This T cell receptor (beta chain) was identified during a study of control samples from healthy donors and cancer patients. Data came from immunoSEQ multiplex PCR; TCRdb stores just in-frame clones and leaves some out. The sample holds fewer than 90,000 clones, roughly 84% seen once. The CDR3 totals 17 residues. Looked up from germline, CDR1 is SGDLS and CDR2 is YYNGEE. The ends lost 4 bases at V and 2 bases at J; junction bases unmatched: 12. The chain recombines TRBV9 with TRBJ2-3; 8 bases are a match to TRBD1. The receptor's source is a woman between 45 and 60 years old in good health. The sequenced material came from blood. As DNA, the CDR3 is TGTGCCAGCAGCCCAGACAGGGGCCGCTGGTCCACAGATACGCAGTATTTT. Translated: CASSPDRGRWSTDTQYF. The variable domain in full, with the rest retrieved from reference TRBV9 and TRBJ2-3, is DSGVTQTPKHLITATGQRVTLRCSPRSGDLSVYWYQQSLDQGLQFLIQYYNGEERAKGNILERFSAQQFPDLHSELNLSSLELGDSALYFCASSPDRGRWSTDTQYFGPGTRLTVL.